This entry is about one TCR beta chain. No cognate antigen has been identified for it. No much larger clone exists at a distance of one base, and base qualities are not known. Library creation used 5' RACE. The instrument given in TCRdb is Illumina HiSeq 2500. A second PCR of 7 to 11 cycles was run with a J-beta primer mix and a sample-barcoded 5' primer. Each TCR beta cDNA molecule received a unique molecular identifier from a template-switch 5' adaptor carrying 12 random nucleotides. Each sample yielded at least 2.5 million CDR3-containing paired-end reads. The Mint cDNA synthesis kit, primed by a TRBC-specific oligonucleotide, was used to synthesize first-strand cDNA from all RNA. All cDNA was treated with uracil-DNA glycosylase and then went through a first 18-cycle PCR with the universal primers M1SS and BC2_uni_R. As for the authors' bioinformatics: For normalization, 1 million high-quality reads, each with a distinct molecular identifier, were randomly selected from each sample. Instead of being binned into consensus sequences, reads with shared molecular identifiers were discarded. MiTCR, set to a Q25 quality threshold and the strictest error-elimination algorithm, was used for CDR3 identification, clonotype clustering and error correction. A nonparametric unseen species model using Euler transformation provided a lower-bound estimate of total TCR beta diversity. TCRdb took the public reads, trimmed them with fastp at Q25, ran MiXCR for clone calling and kept in-frame beta chains. Rows matching on CDR3 protein sequence are summarized as one entry with the most common DNA and genes. Clone size and V and J calls follow TCRdb, not the original study. Across this sample there are fewer than 950,000 distinct CDR3 sequences, with around half seen only once. About 42% of the sample goes to the ten largest clones.

This sample stems from a study of blood T cells in healthy people across ages (dated by TCRdb to the mid-2010s). Some background on the complete study: Template switching captured roughly one uniquely barcoded TCR beta cDNA molecule per two T cells in model experiments. Age-related changes in TCR beta repertoire diversity were measured in the study by deep sequencing normalized with unique cDNA molecular identifiers. Four age groups were formed from the donors: young (average about 15 years), middle-aged (approximately 41), aged (approximately 60) and long-lived (around 80). Donors of different ages were randomly distributed across sequencing lanes to avoid experimental bias. The study analyzed two additional independent replicas of 1 million unique cDNA reads from the same blood draw for two donors, one aged 18 to 30 and one aged 80 or older. The research as a whole found: Because donor CMV infection status was unknown, age-related changes in expanded clonotypes were potentially confounded. There was a strong correlation between observed TCR beta diversity and the percentage of naive T cells measured by flow cytometry. As age increased, observed TCR beta diversity per million T cells dropped in a roughly linear way, and a significant reduction was already evident by age 40. Estimates of total diversity from one million sequenced T cells were regarded as lower bounds and underestimates. Since profiling was done on bulk unsorted PBMCs, naive and antigen-experienced compartments could not be conclusively compared. The long-lived group showed more naive CD4+ T cells, fewer expanded clones and increased TCR diversity than the aged group, suggesting age selection.

Donors were 39 systemically healthy Caucasian individuals from Russia aged roughly 6 to 100 years. Each donor gave ten milliliters of peripheral blood, drawn into EDTA-treated Vacutainer tubes. Ficoll-Paque density-gradient centrifugation was used to isolate PBMCs, with at least 7 million obtained per sample. Total RNA was extracted from PBMCs with Trizol reagent, with at least 6 micrograms obtained per sample. For every donor, flow cytometry on a PBMC aliquot measured the percentage of naive CD45RAhigh/CD27high T cells. The junction shows trimming of 3 bases on V and 0 bases on J, plus 18 bases between the germline ends. The CDR3 covers 17 residues, taking in both the cysteine and the phenylalanine. The retained sequence is limited to the CDR3, 51 bases, with the frame set at the first base.

The V and J genes are TRBV12-3 or TRBV12-4 and TRBJ2-7; the D region is possibly TRBD1 or TRBD2, each matching across 5 bases. Sequencing input: blood. The sequence derives from an older man in good health. For the CDR3, the sequence is CASSLGETVRSSYEQYF. The sequenced DNA: TGTGCCAGCAGTTTGGGGGAGACAGTCAGGAGCTCCTACGAGCAGTACTTC.